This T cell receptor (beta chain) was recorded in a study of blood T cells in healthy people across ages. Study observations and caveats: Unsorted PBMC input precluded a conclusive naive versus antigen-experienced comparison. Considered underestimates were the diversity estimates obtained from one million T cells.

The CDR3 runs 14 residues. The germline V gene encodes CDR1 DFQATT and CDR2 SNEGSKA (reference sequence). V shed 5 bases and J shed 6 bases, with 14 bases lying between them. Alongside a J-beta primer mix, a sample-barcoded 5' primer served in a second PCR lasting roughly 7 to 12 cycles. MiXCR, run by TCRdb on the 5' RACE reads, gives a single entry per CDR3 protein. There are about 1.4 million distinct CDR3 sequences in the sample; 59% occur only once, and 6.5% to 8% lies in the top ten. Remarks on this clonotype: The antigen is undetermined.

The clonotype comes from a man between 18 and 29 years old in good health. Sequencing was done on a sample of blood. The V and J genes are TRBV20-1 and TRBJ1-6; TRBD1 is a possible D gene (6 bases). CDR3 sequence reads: CSAPSRGSNSPLHF. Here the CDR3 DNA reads TGCAGTGCTCCCTCCAGGGGTAGTAATTCACCCCTCCACTTT.